This T cell receptor (beta chain) was obtained from a study of identical twins. Points from the study as a whole: Abundant beta clonotypes from cord blood bore fewer insertions; memory repertoires lacked this pattern.

This clonotype has ten or more counts. Its antigen remains unknown. Each cDNA held unique molecular identifiers, and template switching gave it a universal primer site. Each CDR3 protein gets one entry after TCRdb re-called the 5' RACE reads with MiXCR. Of 750,000 to 950,000 distinct CDR3 sequences in the sample, around an eighth were seen once. This CDR3 is built from 14 residues. V lost 4 bases, J lost 2 bases, and 9 bases lay in between. CDR1 is WSHSY, CDR2 SAAADI, per germline. These data were also filed under a second study, of yellow fever vaccine responses in identical twins.

The sequence derives from a woman under 30 in good health. The gene calls are TRBV10-2 and TRBJ1-5; D unclear. Sequenced material: PBMCs. The CDR3 reads CASSVEWRNQPQHF. Written as DNA, the CDR3 is TGCGCCAGCAGTGTGGAGTGGCGCAATCAGCCCCAGCATTTT.